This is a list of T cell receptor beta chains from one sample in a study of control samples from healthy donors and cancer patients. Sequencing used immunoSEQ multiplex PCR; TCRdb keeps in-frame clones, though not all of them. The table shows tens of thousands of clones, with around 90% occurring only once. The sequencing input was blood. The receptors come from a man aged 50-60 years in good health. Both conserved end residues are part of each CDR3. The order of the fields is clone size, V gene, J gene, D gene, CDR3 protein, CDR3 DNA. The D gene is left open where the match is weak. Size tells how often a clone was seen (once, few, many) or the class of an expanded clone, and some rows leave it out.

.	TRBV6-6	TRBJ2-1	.	CASSPRTGGPEQFF	TGTGCCAGCAGCCCTCGCACCGGCGGGCCCGAGCAGTTCTTC
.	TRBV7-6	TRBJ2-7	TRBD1	CASSSQTGPGEQYF	TGTGCCAGCAGCTCACAGACAGGGCCCGGTGAGCAGTACTTC
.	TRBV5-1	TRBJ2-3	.	CASSSGTGLSSTDTQYF	TGCGCCAGCAGCTCCGGGACTGGACTCTCTAGCACAGATACGCAGTATTTT
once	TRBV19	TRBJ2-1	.	CASSMNRGLPNEQFF	TGTGCCAGTAGCATGAACCGGGGCCTACCCAATGAGCAGTTCTTC
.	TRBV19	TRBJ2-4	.	CASSGSPAKNIQYF	TGTGCCAGTAGTGGTAGCCCAGCCAAAAACATTCAGTACTTC
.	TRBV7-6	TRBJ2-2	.	CASSPQGLSTGELFF	TGTGCCAGCAGCCCTCAAGGACTGTCCACCGGGGAGCTGTTTTTT
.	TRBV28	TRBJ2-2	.	CASRWTGNTGELFF	TGTGCCAGCAGGTGGACGGGAAACACCGGGGAGCTGTTTTTT
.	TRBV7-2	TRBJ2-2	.	CASSLLAGAANTGELFF	TGTGCCAGCAGCCTACTCGCGGGGGCCGCTAACACCGGGGAGCTGTTTTTT
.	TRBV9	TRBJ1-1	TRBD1	CASSPEGAGTEAFF	TGTGCCAGCAGCCCCGAGGGGGCTGGCACTGAAGCTTTCTTT
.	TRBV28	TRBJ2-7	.	CATSWGRGRGQGRWYEQYF	TGTGCCACTAGTTGGGGGCGGGGGAGAGGGCAGGGCCGTTGGTACGAGCAGTACTTC
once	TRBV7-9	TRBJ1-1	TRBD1	CASSLTTGGTEAFF	TGTGCCAGCAGCTTGACTACAGGGGGCACTGAAGCTTTCTTT
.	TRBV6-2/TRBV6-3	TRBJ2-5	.	CASSYYGGGETQYF	TGTGCCAGCAGTTACTATGGGGGCGGAGAGACCCAGTACTTC
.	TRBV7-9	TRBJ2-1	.	CASSFRTGRWNEQFF	TGTGCCAGCAGCTTCCGGACTGGGCGGTGGAACGAGCAGTTCTTC
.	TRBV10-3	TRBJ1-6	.	CAISEPEGSSPLHF	TGTGCCATCAGTGAGCCGGAAGGGAGCTCACCCCTCCACTTT
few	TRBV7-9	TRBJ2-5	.	CASSPPSQETQYF	TGTGCCAGCAGCCCTCCGTCGCAGGAGACCCAGTACTTC
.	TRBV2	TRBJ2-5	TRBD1	CASTQDRGGETQYF	TGTGCCAGCACCCAGGACAGGGGTGGAGAGACCCAGTACTTC
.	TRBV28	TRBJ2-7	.	CASSLQPTSYEQYF	TGTGCCAGCAGTTTGCAACCAACCTCCTACGAGCAGTACTTC
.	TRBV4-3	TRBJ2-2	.	CASSPRAGTGELFF	TGCGCCAGCAGCCCTAGGGCGGGTACCGGGGAGCTGTTTTTT
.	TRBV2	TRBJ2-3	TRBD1	CASSVEGAGTDTQYF	TGTGCCAGCAGTGTAGAGGGGGCTGGGACAGATACGCAGTATTTT
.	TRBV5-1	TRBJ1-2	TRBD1	CASSRGTGGNYGYTF	TGCGCCAGCAGCCGTGGGACAGGAGGGAACTATGGCTACACCTTC
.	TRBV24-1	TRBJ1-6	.	CATSEAGNSPLHF	TGTGCCACCAGTGAAGCCGGGAATTCACCCCTCCACTTT
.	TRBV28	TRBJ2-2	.	CASGSNTGELFF	TGTGCCAGCGGGTCGAACACCGGGGAGCTGTTTTTT
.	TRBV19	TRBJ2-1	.	CASSPSLESYNEQFF	TGTGCCAGTAGTCCCTCCCTAGAATCCTACAATGAGCAGTTCTTC
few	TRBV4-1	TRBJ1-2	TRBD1	CASSRQGAGGYGYTF	TGCGCCAGCAGCCGACAGGGGGCGGGCGGCTATGGCTACACCTTC
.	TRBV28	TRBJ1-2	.	CASVVVGETVKGGYTF	TGTGCCAGCGTGGTCGTGGGGGAAACGGTTAAGGGCGGCTACACCTTC
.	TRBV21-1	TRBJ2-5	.	CASSKGPSSGETQYF	TGTGCCAGCAGCAAAGGGCCGTCGTCAGGAGAGACCCAGTACTTC
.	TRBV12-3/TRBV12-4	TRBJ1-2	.	CASSFVGISTF	TGTGCCAGCAGTTTCGTGGGAATTTCCACCTTC
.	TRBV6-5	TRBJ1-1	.	CASSPGQNTEAFF	TGTGCCAGCAGTCCGGGACAGAACACTGAAGCTTTCTTT